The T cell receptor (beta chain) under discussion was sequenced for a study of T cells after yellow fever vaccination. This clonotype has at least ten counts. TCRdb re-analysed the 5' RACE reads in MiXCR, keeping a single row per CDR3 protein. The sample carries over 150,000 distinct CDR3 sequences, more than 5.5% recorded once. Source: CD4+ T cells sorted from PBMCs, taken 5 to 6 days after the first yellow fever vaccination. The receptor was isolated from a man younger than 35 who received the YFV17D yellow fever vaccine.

This CDR3 reads CASGLRGGTDTQYF. Written as DNA, the CDR3 is TGTGCTAGTGGTTTGCGGGGGGGCACAGATACGCAGTATTTT. The chain joins TRBV12-5 to TRBJ2-3, with 7 bases matching TRBD2. The CDR3 spans 14 residues. V lost 2 bases to trimming and J lost 1 base; unmatched junction nucleotides: 0. Per the germline V gene, CDR1 is LGHNT and CDR2 is FRNRAP.